These 27 T cell receptor beta chains share one sample of origin, sequenced in a study of cytomegalovirus exposure and HLA in healthy donors. Primers: 60 Vbeta forward and 13 Jbeta reverse. Libraries were prepared by immunoSEQ multiplex PCR; TCRdb keeps only in-frame clonotypes and omits some of them. The sample records some 140,000 clones, over 70% being singletons. The specimen was PBMCs. The receptors derive from a young man in good health and CMV-seronegative.

The chain uses TRBV9 and TRBJ1-2; 7 bases fit TRBD1. In germline, CDR1 is SGDLS, CDR2 YYNGEE. This CDR3 contains 15 residues. Trimming removed 4 bases from V and 3 bases from J; junction bases left unmatched: 9. CDR3 loop: CASSSRTGRDYGYTF. CDR3 DNA sequence: TGTGCCAGCAGCTCGCGGACAGGAAGAGACTATGGCTACACCTTC.

The rearrangement uses TRBV2 and TRBJ1-1; no reliable D call. V was clipped by 6 bases and J by 0 bases, with 8 bases between them. CDR3 length: 13 amino acids. The germline V gene has CDR1 SNHLY and CDR2 FYNNEI. CDR3 region: CASREIMNTEAFF. As DNA, the CDR3 is TGTGCCAGCAGAGAAATTATGAACACTGAAGCTTTCTTT.

V usage is TRBV25-1 and J usage is TRBJ2-2; perhaps TRBD2 as D (5 bases). The V gene's germline CDR1 is MGHDK and CDR2 SYGVNS. The CDR3 covers 12 residues. V was shortened by 2 bases and J by 11 bases, with 9 bases between the two germline ends. The CDR3, as DNA: TGTGCCAGCAGTGAAGGAGGAGATGAGCTGTTTTTT. Its translation is CASSEGGDELFF.

The J gene is TRBJ2-7, the V gene TRBV6-5; 7 bases map to TRBD2. The CDR3 extends over 14 amino acids. Germline V gene lookup returns CDR1 MNHEY and CDR2 SVGAGI. V was pared by 6 bases and J by 2 bases, with 7 bases of the junction left unmatched. CDR3 residues: CASRAGAGPYEQYF. For the CDR3, the DNA is TGTGCCAGCAGGGCTGGAGCGGGGCCCTACGAGCAGTACTTC.

This clone appeared a few times. The chain couples TRBV7-9 to TRBJ2-7; TRBD1 matches at 7 bases. The junction had 9 bases not matched to a gene; V was cut back by 6 bases and J by 7 bases. This CDR3 has 13 amino acids. Germline V gene lookup returns CDR1 SEHNR and CDR2 FQNEAQ (reference sequence). CDR3 nucleotides: TGTGCCAGCAGGGACGCAGGGGGTCAGGAGCAGTACTTC. This translates into CASRDAGGQEQYF.

The chain is built from TRBV29-1 and TRBJ1-4; D may be TRBD1 (6 bases). Deletions cut 0 bases from V and 5 bases from J, with 10 bases between. Germline assignment: CDR1 SQVTM and CDR2 ANQGSEA. The CDR3 totals 14 residues. In nucleotides, the CDR3 is TGCAGCGTTGAAGAGGACAGAATAAATGAAAAACTGTTTTTT. This encodes CSVEEDRINEKLFF.

This chain links TRBV19 with TRBJ2-4, with D maybe TRBD2 (5 bases). V lost 2 bases and J lost 3, with 11 bases in between. Germline assignment: CDR1 LNHDA and CDR2 SQIVND (reference sequence). The CDR3 is 15 residues long. This CDR3 is CASSISGSGKNIQYF. The CDR3 nucleotides read TGTGCCAGTAGTATATCGGGGTCGGGCAAAAACATTCAGTACTTC. Variable domain in full (rest from reference TRBV19 and TRBJ2-4): DGGITQSPKYLFRKEGQNVTLSCEQNLNHDAMYWYRQDPGQGLRLIYYSQIVNDFQKGDIAEGYSVSREKKESFPLTVTSAQKNPTAFYLCASSISGSGKNIQYFGAGTRLSVL.

The chain has TRBV29-1 and TRBJ1-1; 7 positions match TRBD1. Losses at the gene ends were 6 bases for V and 6 bases for J; bases not matched to a gene: 7. The CDR3 is made up of 12 amino acids. Germline CDR1 reads SQVTM; CDR2 reads ANQGSEA. The CDR3 region is CSVQGRTPEAFF. CDR3 bases: TGCAGCGTACAGGGGCGAACGCCTGAAGCTTTCTTT.

This clone was counted a few times. The DNA for the CDR3 is TGCGCCAGCAGCCAAGTGATGGCGACTGATCAGCCCCAGCATTTT. It is translated as CASSQVMATDQPQHF. V is TRBV4-1 and J is TRBJ1-5; D is ambiguous. V was cut by 1 base and J by 5 bases, with 12 bases left in between. Per germline, CDR1 MGHRA and CDR2 YSYEKL. CDR3 size: 15 residues.

The V gene is TRBV11-3, the J gene TRBJ2-2; D perhaps matches TRBD1 (6 bases). Between the trimmed V and J ends, which lost 7 bases and 4 bases, there was a span of 13 bases. This CDR3 contains 14 residues. Germline CDR1 SGHNT, CDR2 YENEEA. CDR3 loop: CASTPDSSTGELFF. For the CDR3, the DNA is TGTGCCAGCACCCCGGACAGCTCCACCGGGGAGCTGTTTTTT.

This clone was counted a single time. The genes are TRBV7-9 and TRBJ1-2; D gene ambiguous. The CDR3 consists of 15 residues. V was trimmed by 1 base and J by 4 bases, leaving 13 bases between them. In germline, CDR1 is SEHNR, CDR2 FQNEAQ (reference sequence). The CDR3 bases are TGTGCCAGCAGCTTAGGGAACACCCCGGGCTATGGCTACACCTTC. Translated, it gives CASSLGNTPGYGYTF.

The chain employs TRBV2 and TRBJ2-3, with D possibly TRBD1 on 5 matching bases. Trimming took 6 bases from V and 4 from J, leaving 8 bases between them. The CDR3 consists of 12 residues. Germline CDR1 SNHLY, CDR2 FYNNEI. The CDR3 reads CASRMGPDTQYF. CDR3 DNA: TGTGCCAGCAGGATGGGGCCAGATACGCAGTATTTT.

The CDR3 DNA sequence: TGTGCCAGGGGGGGACAGGGGGCTACTGGGGTCACTGAAGCTTTCTTT. Residues: CARGGQGATGVTEAFF. V gene TRBV21-1 combines with J gene TRBJ1-1; TRBD1 was called by the table and not checked on the DNA. TRBV21-1 is a pseudogene segment. The length of the CDR3 is 16 residues.

This rearrangement joins TRBV18 to TRBJ2-3; D may be TRBD1 (5 bases). Germline V CDR1 and CDR2: KGHSH, LQKENI. V was cut by 3 bases and J by 4 bases, with 11 bases left in between. The CDR3 covers 14 residues. Here the CDR3 reads CASSPTDSPDTQYF. Written as DNA, the CDR3 is TGTGCCAGCTCACCTACCGACAGCCCAGATACGCAGTATTTT.

The chain uses TRBV7-9 and TRBJ1-4; the D is unclear. Germline CDR1 and CDR2: SEHNR and FQNEAQ (reference sequence). The CDR3 is 15 amino acids. The V and J ends lost 2 bases and 0 bases respectively, with 7 bases between them. The DNA for the CDR3 is TGTGCCAGCAGCTTATTAGAAGCAACTAATGAAAAACTGTTTTTT. Translated, it gives CASSLLEATNEKLFF. Together with reference TRBV7-9 and TRBJ1-4, the CDR3 gives the full variable domain: DTGVSQNPRHKITKRGQNVTFRCDPISEHNRLYWYRQTLGQGPEFLTYFQNEAQLEKSRLLSDRFSAERPKGSFSTLEIQRTEQGDSAMYLCASSLLEATNEKLFFGSGTQLSVL.

The rearrangement links TRBV12-2 to TRBJ2-1; the D call of TRBD2 is as the table states it, not checked on the DNA. TRBV12-2 is flagged as a pseudogene. The CDR3 runs 15 residues. The DNA for the CDR3 is TGTGCAAGTCGCTTCCGACTAGCGGAATACAATGAGCAGTTCTTC. Protein sequence: CASRFRLAEYNEQFF.

The chain links TRBV29-1 to TRBJ2-3, with 7 bases aligning to TRBD1. Germline assignment: CDR1 SQVTM and CDR2 ANQGSEA. CDR3 length equals 14 residues. Trimming at V came to 6 bases and at J to 0 bases, leaving 6 bases not matched to a gene. The CDR3 DNA sequence: TGCAGCGTGGATGGACAGGAGAGCACAGATACGCAGTATTTT. It codes for CSVDGQESTDTQYF.

In nucleotides, the CDR3 is TGTGCCAGCAGTGACTACAGGGTAACCTACGAGCAGTACTTC. Residues: CASSDYRVTYEQYF. V and J are TRBV2 and TRBJ2-7; D may be TRBD1 (6 bases). V was shortened by 3 bases and J by 2 bases, with 11 bases between the two germline ends. This CDR3 is 14 amino acids long. From germline, CDR1 is SNHLY and CDR2 FYNNEI.

V is TRBV5-1 and J is TRBJ1-6, with a tentative D call TRBD1 (5 bases). Germline V gene data show CDR1 as SGHRS and CDR2 as YFSETQ. The germline V and J ends were trimmed by 0 bases and 7 bases, with 11 bases remaining between them. The CDR3 is 15 residues long. This chain's CDR3 is CASSLDWGDNSPLHF. The CDR3 nucleotides read TGCGCCAGCAGCTTGGATTGGGGGGACAATTCACCCCTCCACTTT.

The V gene is TRBV5-5, the J gene TRBJ1-2; no definite D call. From germline, CDR1 is SGHKS and CDR2 YYEKEE (reference sequence). V lost 0 bases and J 5 bases, leaving 11 bases between the germline ends. This CDR3 is built from 14 residues. In DNA form, the CDR3 reads TGTGCCAGCAGCTTGGCCCACAGCCGATATGGCTACACCTTC. It yields the protein CASSLAHSRYGYTF. The whole variable domain, remainder taken from reference TRBV5-5 and TRBJ1-2, is DAGVTQSPTHLIKTRGQQVTLRCSPISGHKSVSWYQQVLGQGPQFIFQYYEKEERGRGNFPDRFSARQFPNYSSELNVNALLLGDSALYLCASSLAHSRYGYTFGSGTRLTVV.

V is TRBV6-5 and J is TRBJ1-5, with a possible D match to TRBD1 (6 bases). CDR1 and CDR2 (germline): MNHEY, SVGAGI. The CDR3 consists of 13 residues. Trimming took 8 bases from V and 1 from J, leaving 9 bases between them. CDR3 protein: CASSQGSNQPQHF. CDR3 sequence (DNA): TGTGCCAGCTCGCAGGGGAGCAATCAGCCCCAGCATTTT.

In this sample, this clone turned up a few times. This chain uses TRBV6-6 with TRBJ1-5, with TRBD1 matching over 7 bases. The CDR3 sequence is 16 residues long. Germline assignment: CDR1 MNHNY and CDR2 SVGAGI (reference sequence). V lost 6 bases and J lost 0; bases outside the gene matches: 8. The CDR3 nucleotides read TGTGCCAGCAGCCACGGCGGGACAGATAGCAATCAGCCCCAGCATTTT. Protein: CASSHGGTDSNQPQHF.

This clone has a single count. The CDR3 is CASSPGQYGYTF. CDR3 nucleotides: TGTGCCAGCAGCCCGGGACAATATGGCTACACCTTC. The chain combines TRBV14 with TRBJ1-2; tentative D call: TRBD1 (6 bases). There are 12 residues in the CDR3. CDR1 and CDR2 from the germline V gene are SGHDN and FVKESK. The ends were cut back, 4 bases at V and 5 bases at J, with 8 bases in the middle.

The chain couples TRBV5-6 to TRBJ1-6; TRBD1 is a possible D gene (5 bases). V lost 0 bases, J lost 6 bases, and 7 bases lay in between. Germline loops: CDR1 SGHDT, CDR2 YYEEEE. CDR3 length: 14 amino acids. The CDR3 here is CASSLEQGNSPLHF. CDR3 coding DNA: TGTGCCAGCAGCTTGGAGCAGGGTAATTCACCCCTCCACTTT.

V and J are TRBV6-5 and TRBJ2-1; 7 nucleotides match TRBD1. Germline V gene data show CDR1 as MNHEY and CDR2 as SVGAGI. The V segment lost 6 bases and the J segment 4 bases; nucleotides outside the gene matches: 3. There are 13 residues in the CDR3. CDR3 sequence reads: CASSWTGYNEQFF. In DNA form, the CDR3 reads TGTGCCAGCAGCTGGACAGGTTACAATGAGCAGTTCTTC.

The rearrangement uses TRBV6-1 and TRBJ2-7; 11 bases match TRBD1. Germline V CDR1 and CDR2: MNHNS, SASEGT. The V and J ends lost 3 bases and 6 bases, in that order; junction bases with no gene match: 4. The length of the CDR3 is 14 residues. The CDR3 sequence is CASSDRDRGAEQYF. In DNA, the CDR3 is TGTGCCAGCAGTGACCGGGACAGGGGGGCCGAGCAGTACTTC.

V gene TRBV2 combines with J gene TRBJ2-7; 10 positions match TRBD1. The CDR3 contains 15 residues. With V trimmed by 5 bases and J by 1 base, 5 bases remained unmatched. CDR1 and CDR2 (germline): SNHLY, FYNNEI. The DNA of the CDR3 is TGTGCCAGCAGTCGGGACAGGGGAAGGTCCTACGAGCAGTACTTC. Translating it yields CASSRDRGRSYEQYF.